The next 15 T cell receptor beta chains were all read from a single sample in a study of CD4 T cells in relation to SARS-CoV-2 and coronaviruses (dated by TCRdb to 2020 to 2022). The library was produced with the immunoSEQ multiplex PCR assay. Not all clones reach the TCRdb copy of this immuneACCESS table, which keeps in-frame sequences only. Checked studies attribute under half of the gap to unresolved V genes and leave the rest unexplained. Within this sample are around 11,000 clones, with roughly 81% of them counted one time only. In total, the top ten clones hold approximately 15% of the sample. Which antigens these TCRs recognize remains unknown. CD4+ T cells from unexposed donors were collected before the COVID-19 pandemic (2011-2018). The EasySep CD4+ T cell isolation kit was used to isolate CD4+ T cells once the cultures had run for 10 to 11 days. Sample: CD4+ T cells from PBMCs, cultured in vitro. These receptors came from a human donor in good health.

V usage is TRBV7-2 and J usage is TRBJ1-2, with a tentative D call TRBD1 (6 bases). V shed 4 bases and J shed 1 base, with 13 bases lying between them. The CDR3 is made up of 15 amino acids. Germline CDR1 is SGHTA and CDR2 is FQGNSA. This CDR3 reads CASSSRIGGNYGYTF. CDR3 sequence (DNA): TGTGCCAGCAGCTCCCGGATAGGGGGTAACTATGGCTACACCTTC.

The chain is built from TRBV5-1 and TRBJ1-1, with no clear D. The CDR3 runs 14 residues. V lost 4 bases and J lost 0, with 10 bases in between. Looked up from germline, CDR1 is SGHRS and CDR2 is YFSETQ. DNA for the CDR3: TGCGCCAGCAGCCCACGGGCCCTGAACACTGAAGCTTTCTTT. It codes for CASSPRALNTEAFF.

J is TRBJ1-2 and V is TRBV30; D perhaps matches TRBD1 (5 bases). Per germline, CDR1 GTSNPN and CDR2 SVGIG (reference sequence). Trimming pared 0 bases from V and 2 bases from J, leaving 10 bases between. CDR3 length equals 14 residues. CDR3 residues: CAWSVYRQNYGYTF. DNA of the CDR3: TGTGCCTGGAGTGTATACAGGCAAAACTATGGCTACACCTTC.

The rearrangement uses TRBV4-1 and TRBJ1-1, with 8 bases identical to TRBD1. Per germline, CDR1 MGHRA and CDR2 YSYEKL. CDR3 size: 18 residues. V lost 1 base and J lost 5; bases outside the gene matches: 15. The DNA for the CDR3 is TGCGCCAGCAGCCAAGTCGGGGGAACCGGGACAGGCATGACTGAAGCTTTCTTT. This sequence encodes CASSQVGGTGTGMTEAFF.

This sequence joins TRBV7-2 and TRBJ2-2; D is ambiguous. From germline, CDR1 is SGHTA and CDR2 FQGNSA. The V gene lost 2 bases and the J gene lost 6 bases, with 10 bases spanning the gap. The CDR3 runs to 14 residues. DNA of the CDR3: TGTGCCAGCAGCTTAACGGCGCTACCCGGGGAGCTGTTTTTT. Translated: CASSLTALPGELFF.

Only a few counts were recorded for this clone. The gene calls are TRBV6-2 or TRBV6-3 and TRBJ1-3; D ambiguous. With 4 bases removed from V and 0 bases from J, the gap between germline ends came to 7 bases. Per the germline V gene, CDR1 is MNHEY and CDR2 is SVGEGT. The length of the CDR3 is 14 residues. CDR3 amino acids: CASSSPASGNTIYF. CDR3 in DNA: TGTGCCAGCAGTTCTCCTGCCTCTGGAAACACCATATATTTT.

The chain employs TRBV5-6 and TRBJ1-2, with TRBD1 as a possible D gene (5 bases). The V end was cut by 0 bases, the J end by 0 bases, with 9 bases between. This CDR3 contains 15 residues. In germline, CDR1 is SGHDT, CDR2 YYEEEE. The CDR3: CASSLAGAPNYGYTF. In nucleotides, the CDR3 is TGTGCCAGCAGCTTGGCCGGGGCTCCTAACTATGGCTACACCTTC. The entire variable domain, with the rest obtained from reference TRBV5-6 and TRBJ1-2, is as follows: DAGVTQSPTHLIKTRGQQVTLRCSPKSGHDTVSWYQQALGQGPQFIFQYYEEEERQRGNFPDRFSGHQFPNYSSELNVNALLLGDSALYLCASSLAGAPNYGYTFGSGTRLTVV.

The chain combines TRBV11-2 with TRBJ2-3; TRBD1 might be the D (6 bases). This CDR3 has 16 amino acids. V shed 6 bases and J shed 1 base, with 17 bases lying between them. In germline, CDR1 is SGHAT, CDR2 FQNNGV. CDR3 nucleotide sequence: TGTGCCAGCAGAAACATACAGGGATTTGGCACAGATACGCAGTATTTT. This codes for CASRNIQGFGTDTQYF.

This clone has just one count. J is TRBJ2-3 and V is TRBV7-9, with D unclear. The CDR3 is 13 amino acids. V gave up 1 base and J gave up 8 bases, with 10 bases separating them. From germline, CDR1 is SEHNR and CDR2 FQNEAQ (reference sequence). The CDR3 loop reads CASSLVTLGTQYF. CDR3 nucleotides: TGTGCCAGCAGCTTAGTCACTCTCGGTACGCAGTATTTT.

The chain employs TRBV5-1 and TRBJ1-6; D is possibly TRBD1 (5 bases). The CDR3 covers 15 residues. The ends were cut back, 6 bases at V and 0 bases at J, with 10 bases in the middle. The germline CDR1 and CDR2 sequences are SGHRS and YFSETQ. This chain's CDR3 is CASNQGGSYNSPLHF. For the CDR3, the DNA is TGCGCCAGCAATCAGGGAGGCTCCTATAATTCACCCCTCCACTTT.

The chain joins TRBV19 to TRBJ2-1; D gene uncertain. The CDR3 consists of 14 residues. V was trimmed by 5 bases and J by 7 bases, leaving 15 bases between them. Germline assignment: CDR1 LNHDA and CDR2 SQIVND (reference sequence). CDR3 DNA: TGTGCCAGTAGTCCCCTGTGGCAGGTTAATGAGCAGTTCTTC. Translating gives CASSPLWQVNEQFF.

The CDR3 sequence is CASSLGGRSEAFF. In DNA, the CDR3 is TGTGCCAGCAGCTTGGGGGGGCGTTCTGAAGCTTTCTTT. The rearrangement uses TRBV7-2 and TRBJ1-1; D is perhaps TRBD1 (6 bases). Germline assignment: CDR1 SGHTA and CDR2 FQGNSA. This CDR3 has 13 residues. V gave up 3 bases and J gave up 6 bases, with 11 bases separating them. The variable domain in full, with the rest retrieved from reference TRBV7-2 and TRBJ1-1, is GAGVSQSPSNKVTEKGKDVELRCDPISGHTALYWYRQSLGQGLEFLIYFQGNSAPDKSGLPSDRFSAERTGGSVSTLTIQRTQQEDSAVYLCASSLGGRSEAFFGQGTRLTVV.

This sequence joins TRBV11-2 and TRBJ1-2; 9 bases align to TRBD1. The V gene end was trimmed by 3 bases and the J gene end by 7 bases; junction bases not matched to a gene: 12. This CDR3 is 16 amino acids long. Germline CDR1 and CDR2: SGHAT and FQNNGV. Here the CDR3 reads CASSFQQGAPLGGYTF. DNA for the CDR3: TGTGCCAGCAGCTTTCAACAGGGGGCTCCCCTAGGTGGCTACACCTTC. The entire variable domain, with the rest obtained from reference TRBV11-2 and TRBJ1-2, is as follows: EAGVAQSPRYKIIEKRQSVAFWCNPISGHATLYWYQQILGQGPKLLIQFQNNGVVDDSQLPKDRFSAERLKGVDSTLKIQPAKLEDSAVYLCASSFQQGAPLGGYTFGSGTRLTVV.

J is TRBJ1-1 and V is TRBV5-1, with 7 nucleotides matching TRBD1. The J segment lost 13 bases and the V segment lost 4 bases, leaving 7 bases of the junction unmatched. Germline lookup yields CDR1 SGHRS and CDR2 YFSETQ. The CDR3 consists of 11 residues. CDR3 in DNA: TGCGCCAGCAGCGCCGGGACAGTGTGTTTCTTT. Its protein is CASSAGTVCFF.

V is TRBV6-6 and J is TRBJ1-5, with TRBD1 matching 7 bases. This CDR3 is built from 14 residues. With 6 bases clipped from V and 6 bases from J, the junction kept 8 bases outside the gene matches. From germline, CDR1 is MNHNY and CDR2 SVGAGI (reference sequence). The CDR3, as DNA: TGTGCCAGCAGCACCGACAGGGCGGTTCAGCCCCAGCATTTT. This encodes CASSTDRAVQPQHF.